This T cell receptor beta chain derives from a study of blood T cell repertoires in COVID-19. At the level of the study: In each case, the material was cDNA or gDNA derived from T cells, B-cell-depleted T cells, or PBMCs.

This clone has only one observation. TCRdb's table, derived via immunoSEQ multiplex PCR, lists solely in-frame clones and lacks some. The table includes more than 100,000 clones, over 75% detected once. CDR1 is SGHRS and CDR2 is YFSETQ in the germline V gene. Trimming at V came to 0 bases and at J to 7 bases, leaving 4 bases not matched to a gene. This CDR3 is built from 15 residues. The chain has TRBV5-1 and TRBJ2-1; 10 positions match TRBD2. This clonotype was obtained from a man between 65 and 79 years old with active COVID-19. Sequencing input: peripheral blood. CDR3 loop: CASSLGAGGPNEQFF. CDR3 coding DNA: TGCGCCAGCAGCTTGGGAGCGGGAGGGCCTAATGAGCAGTTCTTC.